The 8 T cell receptor beta chains below were found in one sample sequenced in a study of cytomegalovirus exposure and HLA in healthy donors. This PCR relied on a set of 60 Vbeta primers and 13 Jbeta primers. Method: immunoSEQ multiplex PCR; TCRdb's copy keeps in-frame clones and lacks some. The data contain 80,000 or so clones, approximately 74% of them seen just once; the ten biggest clones take up 20% to 25%. The sample comprised PBMCs. The receptor set was obtained from a man aged 30-40 years in good health and CMV-seropositive.

The V and J genes are TRBV2 and TRBJ2-4; D ambiguous. V was clipped by 0 bases and J by 0 bases, with 9 bases between them. The CDR3 spans 16 residues. Germline-derived CDR1 and CDR2 are SNHLY and FYNNEI. CDR3 region: CASSEAAFLAKNIQYF. In DNA form, the CDR3 reads TGTGCCAGCAGTGAAGCGGCCTTTCTAGCCAAAAACATTCAGTACTTC.

The rearrangement links TRBV25-1 to TRBJ2-7; 9 nucleotides match TRBD1. V lost 2 bases to trimming and J lost 0 bases; unmatched junction nucleotides: 5. CDR1 MGHDK and CDR2 SYGVNS come from the germline V gene. The CDR3 has 16 residues. The CDR3 loop is CASSEAQQGASYEQYF. In DNA, the CDR3 is TGTGCCAGCAGTGAAGCCCAACAGGGGGCCTCCTACGAGCAGTACTTC.

The J gene is TRBJ2-7, the V gene TRBV4-1; possibly TRBD1 for D (6 bases). V lost 4 bases to trimming and J lost 1 base, with 20 bases between them. The germline gives CDR1 MGHRA, CDR2 YSYEKL. This CDR3 comprises 17 residues. CDR3 sequence: CASSLPKGPGESYEQYF. CDR3 coding DNA: TGCGCCAGCAGCCTTCCCAAAGGCCCAGGGGAGTCCTACGAGCAGTACTTC.

This clone was seen just once. One end of the junction varies from germline; a read error may be responsible. The chain uses TRBV25-1 and TRBJ2-3; D may be TRBD1 (5 bases). This CDR3 is built from 12 residues. Looked up from germline, CDR1 is MGHDK and CDR2 is SYGVNS. This CDR3 reads CASSKYRDTQYF. The CDR3 nucleotides are TGTGCCAGCAGTAAATACAGGGATACGCAGTATTTT. Filled out from reference TRBV25-1 and TRBJ2-3, the complete variable domain reads EADIYQTPRYLVIGTGKKITLECSQTMGHDKMYWYQQDPGMELHLIHYSYGVNSTEKGDLSSESTVSRIRTEHFPLTLESARPSHTSQYLCASSKYRDTQYFGPGTRLTVL.

The chain combines TRBV4-2 with TRBJ1-1; 7 bases align to TRBD1. Looked up from germline, CDR1 is LGHNA and CDR2 is YNFKEQ. The CDR3 loop spans 16 amino acids. J was trimmed by 1 base and V by 1 base; bases with no gene match: 6. The CDR3 loop reads CASSQVNRGRNTEAFF. CDR3 sequence (DNA): TGTGCCAGCAGCCAAGTTAACAGGGGAAGGAACACTGAAGCTTTCTTT.

The chain carries TRBV14 and TRBJ2-1; D is unresolved. This CDR3 has 15 amino acids. Trimming removed 4 bases at V and 7 bases at J, with 17 bases between. The germline gives CDR1 SGHDN, CDR2 FVKESK. CDR3 in amino acids: CASSPLEPLRNEQFF. The CDR3 DNA is TGTGCCAGCAGCCCCCTAGAGCCCTTACGGAATGAGCAGTTCTTC.

The chain couples TRBV6-4 to TRBJ1-2; D is uncertain. The germline V gene has CDR1 MRHNA and CDR2 SNTAGT. This CDR3 region has 13 residues. V lost 10 bases to trimming and J lost 4 bases, with 16 bases between them. The CDR3 DNA reads as TGTGCCACTGCCCCGGAGCGCGGCTATGGCTACACCTTC. Translated, it gives CATAPERGYGYTF.

A single count supports this clone. The gene calls are TRBV19 and TRBJ2-3; TRBD1 matches 7 bases. The V gene's germline CDR1 is LNHDA and CDR2 SQIVND (reference sequence). With V trimmed by 6 bases and J by 7 bases, 16 bases remained unmatched. The CDR3 length is 16 residues. In DNA form, the CDR3 reads TGTGCCAGTAGAAACAGGGGCCCGACAAAACAAAATACGCAGTATTTT. It codes for CASRNRGPTKQNTQYF.